Below, 12 T cell receptor beta chains from the same sample are listed, as sequenced in a study of blood T cells in healthy people across ages. The use of a sample-barcoded 5' primer and a J-beta primer mix characterized a second PCR of 7 to 11 cycles. TCRdb passed the 5' RACE reads through MiXCR, listing each CDR3 protein once. Of about 1.1 million distinct CDR3 sequences in the sample, approximately 38% were seen once. The sample was blood. These receptors were obtained from a man aged 18-30 years in good health.

The J gene is TRBJ1-2, the V gene TRBV29-1; TRBD1 might be the D (5 bases). Looked up from germline, CDR1 is SQVTM and CDR2 is ANQGSEA. The CDR3 runs to 13 residues. The V end lost 3 bases, the J end lost 2 bases, and 10 bases lay between the germline ends. In nucleotides, the CDR3 is TGCAGCGTTGATGCACAGGAGAACTATGGCTACACCTTC. Its translation is CSVDAQENYGYTF. Supplemented by reference TRBV29-1 and TRBJ1-2, the full variable domain reads SAVISQKPSRDICQRGTSLTIQCQVDSQVTMMFWYRQQPGQSLTLIATANQGSEATYESGFVIDKFPISRPNLTFSTLTVSNMSPEDSSIYLCSVDAQENYGYTFGSGTRLTVV.

This clonotype was counted at least ten times. V gene TRBV20-1 combines with J gene TRBJ2-1; D is uncertain. Per germline, CDR1 DFQATT and CDR2 SNEGSKA (reference sequence). V lost 4 bases to trimming and J lost 7 bases, with 5 bases between them. This CDR3 has 10 amino acids. CDR3 DNA sequence: TGCAGTGCTATTCATAATGAGCAGTTCTTC. This translates into CSAIHNEQFF.

The DNA of the CDR3 is TGTGCCAGCACGACAGTAGCTAACTATGGCTACACCTTC. Its translation is CASTTVANYGYTF. The gene calls are TRBV6-1 and TRBJ1-2, with D possibly being TRBD1 (5 bases). Trimming shortened V by 7 bases and J by 0 bases, and 9 bases separated the two germline ends. Germline loops: CDR1 MNHNS, CDR2 SASEGT. The CDR3 is 13 amino acids.

This sequence joins TRBV5-1 and TRBJ1-1; TRBD1 might be the D (5 bases). V lost 1 base and J lost 5, with 15 bases in between. The germline CDR1 and CDR2 sequences are SGHRS and YFSETQ. The length of the CDR3 is 15 residues. CDR3 region: CASSLNQGGVTEAFF. CDR3 nucleotides: TGCGCCAGCAGCTTGAACCAGGGTGGGGTGACTGAAGCTTTCTTT.

The chain recombines TRBV20-1 with TRBJ2-3; TRBD2 aligns across 7 bases. The CDR3 runs to 16 residues. Trimming cost V 0 bases and J 0 bases; bases outside gene matches: 6. Germline lookup yields CDR1 DFQATT and CDR2 SNEGSKA (reference sequence). In DNA form, the CDR3 reads TGCAGTGCTAGAGATCTTCGGGGGGAAAGCACAGATACGCAGTATTTT. Its translation: CSARDLRGESTDTQYF.

This clonotype was observed a handful of times. The rearrangement joins TRBV28 to TRBJ1-5; no firm D call. The CDR3 is made up of 15 amino acids. Looked up from germline, CDR1 is MDHEN and CDR2 is SYDVKM. V gave up 3 bases and J gave up 0 bases, with 9 bases separating them. The CDR3, as DNA: TGTGCCAGCAGTTTTGGCAGCTATAGCAATCAGCCCCAGCATTTT. This gives the protein CASSFGSYSNQPQHF.

This clonotype was seen a handful of times. This chain links TRBV5-1 with TRBJ1-2, with D possibly being TRBD1 (5 bases). Germline assignment: CDR1 SGHRS and CDR2 YFSETQ. The V and J ends lost 2 bases and 2 bases respectively, with 10 bases between them. The CDR3 has 14 amino acids. The CDR3 loop reads CASSFREGNYGYTF. The CDR3 DNA reads TGCGCCAGCAGCTTCAGGGAAGGGAACTATGGCTACACCTTC.

This clonotype was counted a few times. The chain is built from TRBV7-2 and TRBJ2-3; D remains ambiguous. This CDR3 has 15 amino acids. V lost 8 bases to trimming and J lost 2 bases, with 17 bases between them. Germline V CDR1 and CDR2: SGHTA, FQGNSA. CDR3: CASCSGDGYTDTQYF. The DNA for the CDR3 is TGTGCCAGCTGCTCGGGTGACGGCTACACAGATACGCAGTATTTT.

The genes are TRBV6-6 and TRBJ1-4, with D tentatively TRBD1 (5 bases). Trimming cost V 0 bases and J 8 bases, with 10 bases left between them. This CDR3 region has 14 residues. The germline V gene has CDR1 MNHNY and CDR2 SVGAGI (reference sequence). The CDR3 sequence is CASSYSRTSEKLFF. As DNA, the CDR3 is TGTGCCAGCAGTTACTCGAGGACATCCGAAAAACTGTTTTTT.

A few counts support this clonotype. V and J are TRBV7-2 and TRBJ1-5; 7 positions match TRBD1. Germline CDR1 reads SGHTA; CDR2 reads FQGNSA. The CDR3 consists of 17 residues. V dropped 4 bases and J dropped 3; count of bases not matched to a gene: 12. The DNA of the CDR3 is TGTGCCAGCAGCTCCGGCGTAGCAGACAGGGTCAATCAGCCCCAGCATTTT. This translates into CASSSGVADRVNQPQHF. Using reference TRBV7-2 and TRBJ1-5 for the parts outside the CDR3, the full variable domain is GAGVSQSPSNKVTEKGKDVELRCDPISGHTALYWYRQSLGQGLEFLIYFQGNSAPDKSGLPSDRFSAERTGGSVSTLTIQRTQQEDSAVYLCASSSGVADRVNQPQHFGDGTRLSIL.

Points on this clonotype: This could be a read error, since a much larger clone is one nucleotide away. The chain is built from TRBV20-1 and TRBJ2-7; 7 nucleotides line up with TRBD1. The CDR3 is made up of 13 amino acids. Germline assignment: CDR1 DFQATT and CDR2 SNEGSKA (reference sequence). V lost 5 bases to trimming and J lost 7 bases; unmatched junction nucleotides: 11. The CDR3 coding sequence is TGCAGTGCTGGGTACACAGGGGACGATGAGCAGTACTTC. Translation gives CSAGYTGDDEQYF.

The chain has TRBV3-1 and TRBJ2-3, with D tentatively TRBD1 or TRBD2 (5 bases each). The CDR3 loop spans 15 amino acids. Germline CDR1 and CDR2: LGHDT and YNNKEL (reference sequence). With 6 bases removed from V and 2 bases from J, the gap between germline ends came to 15 bases. Here the CDR3 reads CASRDGTTFTDTQYF. CDR3 sequence (DNA): TGTGCCAGCAGAGACGGGACGACTTTCACAGATACGCAGTATTTT.